Listed below are T cell receptor beta chains from one sample, sequenced in a study of T cell responses to AZD1222 COVID-19 vaccine. Only in-frame clones appear in the TCRdb table, and some are missing; sequencing was by immunoSEQ multiplex PCR. The sample carries about 81,000 clones, around 93% recorded once. The input for sequencing was peripheral blood, taken 28 days after the second AZD1222 dose. These receptors originate from an adult who received the AZD1222 COVID-19 vaccine. The CDR3 runs from the conserved cysteine through the conserved F or W. D genes are given only for firm matches. Clone size is not always given. Where it is, it says once, few, many or a class for expanded clones.

J,V,D,size,CDR3,DNA
TRBJ2-2,TRBV4-2,.,.,CASSPATSPGELFF,TGTGCCAGCAGCCCTGCGACTAGTCCCGGGGAGCTGTTTTTT
TRBJ1-2,TRBV7-9,TRBD1,.,CASSRQGAGGYTF,TGTGCCAGCAGTCGACAGGGGGCAGGTGGCTACACCTTC
TRBJ2-7,TRBV3-1/TRBV3-2,.,few,CASSQGFRGGEQYF,TGTGCCAGCAGCCAAGGGTTTAGGGGAGGCGAGCAGTACTTC
TRBJ1-3,TRBV3-1/TRBV3-2,.,.,CASSQEGGKNTIYF,TGTGCCAGCAGCCAAGAAGGAGGGAAAAACACCATATATTTT
TRBJ1-2,TRBV10-2,.,.,CASRQWENPGDGYTF,TGCGCCAGCAGACAATGGGAAAATCCGGGGGACGGCTACACCTTC
TRBJ2-3,TRBV2,.,.,CASSDGRSDTQYF,TGTGCCAGCAGTGACGGACGGTCTGATACGCAGTATTTT
TRBJ2-2,TRBV6-5,.,.,CASSYDGQMNTGELFF,TGTGCCAGCAGTTACGATGGACAGATGAACACCGGGGAGCTGTTTTTT
TRBJ2-1,TRBV5-1,TRBD1,.,CASSLVGQGGNEQFF,TGCGCCAGCAGCTTGGTCGGACAGGGTGGAAATGAGCAGTTCTTC
TRBJ2-2,TRBV9,.,.,CASSVGSGTNTGELFF,TGTGCCAGCAGCGTAGGATCCGGAACGAACACCGGGGAGCTGTTTTTT
TRBJ2-3,TRBV6-5,.,.,CASTPRDTSTDTQYF,TGTGCCAGCACGCCTCGGGATACTAGCACAGATACGCAGTATTTT
TRBJ2-2,TRBV5-1,.,few,CASSLFATDTGELFF,TGCGCCAGCAGCTTGTTTGCTACCGACACCGGGGAGCTGTTTTTT
TRBJ2-3,TRBV11-2,.,.,CASSLPGPMQYF,TGTGCCAGCAGCTTGCCGGGCCCAATGCAGTATTTT
TRBJ1-1,TRBV29-1,.,once,CSVQEEHVEAFF,TGCAGCGTCCAAGAAGAACATGTTGAAGCTTTCTTT
TRBJ1-3,TRBV14,.,.,CASSRRTFGNTIYF,TGTGCCAGCAGCCGAAGGACATTTGGAAACACCATATATTTT
TRBJ2-2,TRBV30,.,.,CAWSVGGYTGELFF,TGTGCCTGGAGTGTGGGCGGGTACACCGGGGAGCTGTTTTTT
TRBJ1-6,TRBV3-1/TRBV3-2,TRBD1,.,CASSARDRVGSPLHF,TGTGCCAGCAGCGCCCGGGACAGGGTTGGTTCACCCCTCCACTTT
TRBJ1-5,TRBV6-5,.,.,CASRTGNQPQHF,TGTGCCAGCAGGACAGGCAATCAGCCCCAGCATTTT
TRBJ2-2,TRBV18,TRBD1,.,CASSPGQGTGELFF,TGTGCCAGCTCACCCGGACAGGGCACCGGGGAGCTGTTTTTT
TRBJ1-3,TRBV25-1,TRBD1,.,CASTDRGLSGNTIYF,TGTGCCAGCACCGACAGGGGGCTATCTGGAAACACCATATATTTT